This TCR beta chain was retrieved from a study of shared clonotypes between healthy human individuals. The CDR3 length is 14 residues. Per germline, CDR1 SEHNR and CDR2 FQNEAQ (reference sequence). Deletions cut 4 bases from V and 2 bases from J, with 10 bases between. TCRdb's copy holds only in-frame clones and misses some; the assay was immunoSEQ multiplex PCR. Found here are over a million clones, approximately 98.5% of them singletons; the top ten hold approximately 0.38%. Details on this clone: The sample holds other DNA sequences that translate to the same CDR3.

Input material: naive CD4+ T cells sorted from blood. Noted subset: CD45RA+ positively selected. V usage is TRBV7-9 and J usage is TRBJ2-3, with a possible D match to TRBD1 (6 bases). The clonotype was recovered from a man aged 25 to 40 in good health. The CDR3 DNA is TGTGCCAGCAGCTCGGACAGAGACACAGATACGCAGTATTTT. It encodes CASSSDRDTDTQYF.